These T cell receptor beta chains were read from a single sample in a study of neurological immune-mediated disorders. TCRdb re-called the 5' RACE reads with MiXCR, one entry per CDR3 protein. The sample yields about 59,000 distinct CDR3 sequences, approximately 12% seen once. Sequencing input: PBMCs. The receptor set was obtained from a woman aged 55-69 years with HTLV-1-associated myelopathy (HAM/TSP). CDR3s include the opening cysteine and the closing phenylalanine or tryptophan. Each record gives: clone size, V gene, J gene, D gene, CDR3 protein, CDR3 DNA. D genes are given only for firm matches. Rows give clone size only sometimes, using once, few, many, or a class for an expanded clone.

many,TRBV5-1,TRBJ1-2,TRBD1,CASSPGTASRNYGYTF,TGCGCCAGCAGCCCCGGGACAGCCTCTAGGAACTATGGCTACACCTTC
many,TRBV28,TRBJ1-4,-,CASSLRAGPANEKLFF,TGTGCCAGCAGTTTAAGGGCAGGGCCCGCTAATGAAAAACTGTTTTTT
few,TRBV3-1,TRBJ2-5,-,CASSPSSVQETQYF,TGTGCCAGCAGCCCCTCTAGCGTACAAGAGACCCAGTACTTC
many,TRBV5-1,TRBJ2-1,TRBD2,CASSLASSGSLGLVGNEQFF,TGCGCCAGCAGCTTGGCCTCTAGCGGGAGTCTTGGCTTAGTGGGCAATGAGCAGTTCTTC
many,TRBV20-1,TRBJ1-1,-,CSARTGGRTEAFF,TGCAGTGCTAGAACTGGGGGCCGGACTGAAGCTTTCTTT
many,TRBV5-1,TRBJ2-1,TRBD2,CASSSGLAGGGYNEQFF,TGCGCCAGCAGCTCAGGACTAGCGGGAGGGGGCTACAATGAGCAGTTCTTC
few,TRBV6-6,TRBJ2-3,-,CASRVTDTQYF,TGTGCCAGCAGGGTGACAGATACGCAGTATTTT
many,TRBV29-1,TRBJ1-2,-,CSVEARGRANYGYTF,TGCAGCGTTGAAGCCCGGGGCAGGGCTAACTATGGCTACACCTTC
many,TRBV5-1,TRBJ1-5,-,CASSLEGSGNQPQHF,TGCGCCAGCAGCTTGGAGGGGTCGGGCAATCAGCCCCAGCATTTT
many,TRBV4-1,TRBJ2-1,TRBD2,CASSQDLAGGRDEQFF,TGCGCCAGCAGCCAAGATCTAGCGGGAGGTAGGGATGAGCAGTTCTTC
many,TRBV29-1,TRBJ2-7,-,CSVDGEGTYEQYF,TGCAGCGTGGATGGGGAAGGTACCTACGAGCAGTACTTC
many,TRBV7-8,TRBJ2-1,-,CASSRDRYSYNEQFF,TGTGCCAGCAGCCGGGACCGTTACTCCTACAATGAGCAGTTCTTC
few,TRBV28,TRBJ2-1,TRBD2,CASSSPTTSGRSYNEQFF,TGTGCCAGCAGTTCCCCCACAACTAGCGGCCGCTCCTACAATGAGCAGTTCTTC
many,TRBV29-1,TRBJ2-2,-,CSVTLTNTGELFF,TGCAGCGTTACACTCACGAACACCGGGGAGCTGTTTTTT
many,TRBV20-1,TRBJ2-7,TRBD2,CSATGGYGTSSYEQYF,TGCAGTGCCACTGGTGGTTACGGGACTAGCAGCTACGAGCAGTACTTC
many,TRBV2,TRBJ2-4,TRBD1,CASSRQGDDKNIQYF,TGTGCCAGCAGTCGACAGGGGGATGACAAAAACATTCAGTACTTC
many,TRBV5-1,TRBJ2-2,TRBD1,CASNAQGQGNTGELFF,TGCGCCAGCAACGCCCAGGGACAGGGAAACACCGGGGAGCTGTTTTTT
few,TRBV28,TRBJ2-7,-,CASSSRRDPHEQYF,TGTGCCAGCAGTTCACGCAGGGACCCCCACGAGCAGTACTTC
many,TRBV20-1,TRBJ2-3,TRBD2,CSARDPLIAGGAADTQYF,TGCAGTGCTAGGGACCCCCTCATAGCGGGAGGGGCGGCAGATACGCAGTATTTT
many,TRBV5-1,TRBJ2-1,TRBD2,CASSLREANNEQFF,TGCGCCAGCAGCTTACGGGAGGCAAACAATGAGCAGTTCTTC
once,TRBV6-5,TRBJ2-5,-,CASSTGKGQETQYF,TGTGCCAGCAGTACCGGGAAGGGACAAGAGACCCAGTACTTC
few,TRBV2,TRBJ2-1,-,CASFGGDEQFF,TGTGCCAGCTTTGGTGGCGATGAGCAGTTCTTC
many,TRBV7-2,TRBJ2-2,-,CASSPGTTSGELFF,TGTGCCAGCAGCCCCGGGACAACCTCCGGGGAGCTGTTTTTT
many,TRBV25-1,TRBJ1-2,-,CASSERSGYGYTF,TGTGCCAGCAGTGAACGGTCAGGGTACGGCTACACCTTC
many,TRBV18,TRBJ2-2,TRBD1,CASSLLDRGNTGELFF,TGTGCCAGCTCACTACTCGACAGGGGGAACACCGGGGAGCTGTTTTTT
-,TRBV7-6,TRBJ2-7,TRBD2,CASSPSGLATYYEQYF,TGTGCTAGCAGTCCAAGTGGACTAGCGACCTACTACGAGCAGTACTTC
many,TRBV20-1,TRBJ2-5,-,CSAGVGAGTQYF,TGCAGTGCTGGAGTCGGGGCGGGGACCCAGTACTTC